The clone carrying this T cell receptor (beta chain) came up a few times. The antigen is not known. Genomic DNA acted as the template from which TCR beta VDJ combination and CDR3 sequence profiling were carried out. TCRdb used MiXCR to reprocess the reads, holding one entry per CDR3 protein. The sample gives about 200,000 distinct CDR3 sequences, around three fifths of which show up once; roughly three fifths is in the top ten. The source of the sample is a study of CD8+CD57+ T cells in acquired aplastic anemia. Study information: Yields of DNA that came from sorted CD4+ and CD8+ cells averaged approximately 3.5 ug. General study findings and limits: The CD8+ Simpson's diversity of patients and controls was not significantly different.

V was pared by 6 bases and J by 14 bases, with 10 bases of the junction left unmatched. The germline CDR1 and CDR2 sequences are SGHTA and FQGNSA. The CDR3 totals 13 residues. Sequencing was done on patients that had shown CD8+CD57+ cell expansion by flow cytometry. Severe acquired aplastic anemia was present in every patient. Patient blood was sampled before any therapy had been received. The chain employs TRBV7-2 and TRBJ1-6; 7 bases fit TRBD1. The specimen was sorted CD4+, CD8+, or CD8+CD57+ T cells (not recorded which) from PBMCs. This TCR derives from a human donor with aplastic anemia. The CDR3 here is CASSLGTAGTLHF. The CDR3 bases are TGTGCCAGCAGTCTAGGGACAGCCGGCACCCTCCACTTT.